The rows below give T cell receptor beta chains drawn from one sample of a study of blood T cells in healthy people across ages. TCRdb independently ran MiXCR on the 5' RACE reads; one entry per CDR3 protein. Of under 2,000,000 distinct CDR3 sequences detected, around 50% appear once; the ten largest clones hold approximately 2%. The sequenced material came from blood. These receptors were taken from a woman aged 40 to 49 in good health. CDR3s include the opening cysteine and the closing phenylalanine or tryptophan. The D gene is left open where the match is weak. The listing skips clone size in some rows; elsewhere it reads once, few, many or a size class.

j_gene,d_gene,abundance,v_gene,CDR3aa,CDR3nt
TRBJ1-1,-,few,TRBV29-1,CSVDRPSVNTEAFF,TGCAGCGTTGATAGACCTAGCGTGAACACTGAAGCTTTCTTT
TRBJ2-5,TRBD2,few,TRBV12-3/TRBV12-4,CASSLTSGGAAETQYF,TGTGCCAGCAGTTTGACTAGCGGGGGGGCTGCAGAGACCCAGTACTTC
TRBJ2-7,TRBD2,few,TRBV20-1,CSASSGTSGVYEQYF,TGCAGTGCTAGTAGTGGGACTAGCGGGGTCTACGAGCAGTACTTC
TRBJ2-4,-,-,TRBV10-1,CASSDQGSVNIQYF,TGCGCCAGCAGTGATCAGGGATCGGTAAACATTCAGTACTTC
TRBJ1-5,-,-,TRBV4-3,CANSQVLGNQPQHF,TGCGCCAACAGCCAAGTTTTAGGTAATCAGCCCCAGCATTTT
TRBJ2-7,-,few,TRBV7-2,CASSESGGDEQYF,TGTGCCAGCAGCGAAAGCGGAGGGGACGAGCAGTACTTC
TRBJ2-7,-,few,TRBV27,CASSLGGAPEQYF,TGTGCCAGCAGTTTGGGCGGGGCCCCCGAGCAGTACTTC
TRBJ1-1,-,-,TRBV3-1,CASTRNREGTEAFF,TGTGCCAGCACCCGCAACAGGGAAGGGACTGAAGCTTTCTTT
TRBJ1-5,-,few,TRBV5-1,CASSLDRESNQPQHF,TGCGCCAGCAGCTTGGATAGGGAGAGCAATCAGCCCCAGCATTTT
TRBJ2-7,TRBD2,-,TRBV4-2,CASSPSGGDSYNEQYF,TGTGCCAGCAGCCCTAGCGGGGGGGATTCCTACAATGAGCAGTACTTC
TRBJ2-6,-,-,TRBV7-9,CASSPGGSSSSGANVLTF,TGTGCCAGCAGCCCAGGAGGGAGTTCCAGCTCTGGGGCCAACGTCCTGACTTTC
TRBJ2-5,-,few,TRBV20-1,CSAALGGAWQETQYF,TGCAGTGCGGCGTTAGGGGGGGCGTGGCAAGAGACCCAGTACTTC
TRBJ2-1,-,-,TRBV18,CASSPQGPYETQFF,TGTGCCAGCTCACCACAGGGCCCCTACGAGACCCAGTTCTTC
TRBJ1-2,-,-,TRBV12-3/TRBV12-4,CASNLLGEYGYTF,TGTGCCAGCAACCTACTTGGGGAGTATGGCTACACCTTC
TRBJ2-1,TRBD2,-,TRBV5-1,CASSLRLRGGHNEQFF,TGCGCCAGCAGCTTAAGGTTGCGCGGGGGGCACAATGAGCAGTTCTTC
TRBJ2-7,TRBD2,-,TRBV20-1,CSARVMTSGGPEQYF,TGCAGTGCTAGAGTTATGACTAGCGGGGGGCCCGAGCAGTACTTC
TRBJ1-2,TRBD1,few,TRBV4-1,CASSQERDRSSNYGYTF,TGCGCCAGCAGCCAAGAAAGGGACAGGAGCTCTAACTATGGCTACACCTTC
TRBJ2-3,TRBD1,once,TRBV13,CASSFTGTGLTDTQYF,TGTGCCAGCAGCTTCACCGGGACAGGACTAACAGATACGCAGTATTTT
TRBJ2-3,-,-,TRBV12-5,CASGLVLGDRVSSTDTQYF,TGTGCTAGTGGTTTGGTACTGGGGGATCGGGTATCAAGCACAGATACGCAGTATTTT
TRBJ1-2,-,few,TRBV19,CASRDRTNYGYTF,TGTGCCAGTAGGGACAGAACTAACTATGGCTACACCTTC